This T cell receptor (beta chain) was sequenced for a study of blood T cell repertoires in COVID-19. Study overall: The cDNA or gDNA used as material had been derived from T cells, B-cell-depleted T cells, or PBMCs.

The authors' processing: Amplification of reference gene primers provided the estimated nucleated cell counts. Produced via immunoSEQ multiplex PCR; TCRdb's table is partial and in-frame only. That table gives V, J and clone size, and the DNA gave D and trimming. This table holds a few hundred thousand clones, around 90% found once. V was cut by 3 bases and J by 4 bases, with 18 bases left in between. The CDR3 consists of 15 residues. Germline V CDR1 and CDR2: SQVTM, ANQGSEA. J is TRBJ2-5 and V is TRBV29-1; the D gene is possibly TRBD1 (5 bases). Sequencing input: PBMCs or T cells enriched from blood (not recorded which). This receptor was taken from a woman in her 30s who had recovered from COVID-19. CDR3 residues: CSVDRQGMVGETQYF. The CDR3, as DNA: TGCAGCGTTGACCGGCAGGGTATGGTCGGAGAGACCCAGTACTTC.